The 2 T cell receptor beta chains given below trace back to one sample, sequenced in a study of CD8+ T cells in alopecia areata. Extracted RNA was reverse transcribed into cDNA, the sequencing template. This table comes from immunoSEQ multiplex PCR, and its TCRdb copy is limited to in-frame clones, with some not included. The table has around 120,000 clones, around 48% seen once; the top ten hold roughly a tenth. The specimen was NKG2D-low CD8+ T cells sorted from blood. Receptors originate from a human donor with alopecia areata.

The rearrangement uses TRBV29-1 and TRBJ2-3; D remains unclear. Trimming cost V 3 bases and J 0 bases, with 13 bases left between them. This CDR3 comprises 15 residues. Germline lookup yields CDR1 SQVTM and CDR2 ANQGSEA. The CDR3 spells CSVEPNPASTDTQYF. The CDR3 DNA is TGCAGCGTTGAGCCGAACCCTGCTAGCACAGATACGCAGTATTTT.

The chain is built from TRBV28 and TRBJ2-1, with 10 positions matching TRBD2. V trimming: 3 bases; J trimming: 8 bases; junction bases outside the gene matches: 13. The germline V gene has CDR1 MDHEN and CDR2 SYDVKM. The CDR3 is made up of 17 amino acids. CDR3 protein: CASSFPSRLAGRDEQFF. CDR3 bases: TGTGCCAGCAGTTTCCCCTCTCGACTAGCGGGTAGGGATGAGCAGTTCTTC.